This is a list of T cell receptor beta chains from one sample in a study of blood T cell repertoires in COVID-19. Some clones are missing from TCRdb's copy, which holds only in-frame ones; the method was immunoSEQ multiplex PCR. The table has about 75,000 clones, around 74% seen once. Sample: peripheral blood. The source is a woman at least 80 years old with active or convalescent COVID-19. The CDR3 runs from the conserved cysteine through the conserved F or W. Clone size is shown for a subset of rows, as once, few, many or a class of expanded clone.

v_call clone_size cdr3_aa
TRBV19 . CASSIGMHSLQETQYF
TRBV5-1 . CASSLAGGVGTDTQYF
TRBV5-1 . CAGVWDREGDNYGYTF
TRBV6-5 . CASSYRTGTSNYGYTF
TRBV5-1 . CASSLGSGNTDTQYF
TRBV4-3 . CASSSTASKNIQYF
TRBV11-2 . CASSFWEGGGNEQFF
TRBV2 . CASSDISYQETQYF
TRBV7-3 . CASSAGTSKIYEQFF
TRBV4-2 . CASSPGTILNNEQFF
TRBV27 . CASSIAGGEAGELFF
TRBV25-1 once CASSTRQGLTDTQYF
TRBV6-5 . CASSSNRGGRETQYF
TRBV19 . CASSTAGLAGEVYYEQYF
TRBV28 . CASSFGTGYYNSPLHF
TRBV9 . CASSVGGGVNGELFF
TRBV28 . CASSLFPDRVTDTQYF
TRBV5-1 . CASSRQGSTNEKLFF
TRBV5-1 . CASSPTGMGKNTEAFF
TRBV4-1 . CASSQGDRGNYGYTF
TRBV10-1 . CASTCSLEQYF
TRBV28 . CASSPRLVKRHNEQFF
TRBV7-3 . CASSLDSGEDTQYF
TRBV18 . CASSPSGDRAGNTIYF
TRBV11-1 . CASSLVSYEQYF
TRBV2 . CASSYRLRGALAETQYF
TRBV19 . CASSLRETPSREQFF
TRBV7-6 . CASSLTTFRPGQISYEQYF
TRBV19 once CASSISTGGQPRFF
TRBV5-1 few CASSLVPGSYNEQFF
TRBV28 . CASSYVDRASTDTQYF
TRBV7-9 . CASSDRQGYEQYF
TRBV10-3 . CAISAGTVDGDTQYF
TRBV5-1 . CASSPGTSGNNEQFF
TRBV2 once CASTPVGGAYSYNEQFF
TRBV4-3 few CASSQGFSTGGSYEQYF
TRBV25-1 . CAVGQAARQETQYF
TRBV7-2 few CASSEGQGDNQPQHF